A single sample is the source of the 28 T cell receptor beta chains below, sequenced in a study of blood T cell repertoires in COVID-19. This table comes from immunoSEQ multiplex PCR, and its TCRdb copy is limited to in-frame clones, with some not included. The sample includes 250,000 to 400,000 clones, about nine tenths of them seen just once. The sample consisted of PBMCs or T cells enriched from blood (not recorded which). The receptor source for this set is a man in his fifties or sixties who had recovered from COVID-19.

The sample holds a few counts of this clone. The gene calls are TRBV5-1 and TRBJ2-3; 9 nucleotides match TRBD2. Germline CDR1 reads SGHRS; CDR2 reads YFSETQ. The CDR3 runs 16 residues. The V segment lost 0 bases and the J segment 6 bases; nucleotides outside the gene matches: 8. The CDR3 DNA sequence: TGCGCCAGCAGCTTGGGCATTAGCGGGAGTTCGGATACGCAGTATTTT. This sequence encodes CASSLGISGSSDTQYF. The variable domain in full, with the rest retrieved from reference TRBV5-1 and TRBJ2-3, is KAGVTQTPRYLIKTRGQQVTLSCSPISGHRSVSWYQQTPGQGLQFLFEYFSETQRNKGNFPGRFSGRQFSNSRSEMNVSTLELGDSALYLCASSLGISGSSDTQYFGPGTRLTVL.

The rearrangement uses TRBV30 and TRBJ2-3; D gene ambiguous. Trimming stripped 2 bases from V and 0 bases from J, with 15 bases between. CDR1 is GTSNPN, CDR2 SVGIG, per germline (reference sequence). CDR3 length: 16 residues. The CDR3 protein is CAWSTLSHSSTDTQYF. In nucleotides, the CDR3 is TGTGCCTGGAGTACCCTCAGTCATTCTAGCACAGATACGCAGTATTTT.

The rearrangement joins TRBV30 to TRBJ2-7; weak D call: TRBD1 (5 bases). CDR1 is GTSNPN and CDR2 is SVGIG in the germline V gene (reference sequence). There are 17 residues in the CDR3. V was pared by 0 bases and J by 3 bases, with 21 bases between. CDR3 region: CAWSVSKIRGLGYEQYF. The CDR3 bases are TGTGCCTGGAGTGTATCCAAAATTAGGGGTCTGGGCTACGAGCAGTACTTC.

The chain has TRBV7-8 and TRBJ2-7; 7 positions agree with TRBD1. CDR3 length equals 15 residues. Germline assignment: CDR1 SGHVS and CDR2 FQNEAQ. The V and J ends lost 4 bases and 5 bases, in that order; junction bases with no gene match: 11. As DNA, the CDR3 is TGTGCCAGCAGCTATACCCTGACAGGGAGTGACGAGCAGTACTTC. Translated: CASSYTLTGSDEQYF.

In its sample, this clone was seen a few times. This chain uses TRBV2 with TRBJ2-5; D is undetermined. CDR1 is SNHLY, CDR2 FYNNEI, per germline. The CDR3 has 14 amino acids. V was clipped by 6 bases and J by 1 base, with 12 bases between them. The CDR3: CASRRSTAQETQYF. The DNA of the CDR3 is TGTGCCAGCAGGAGAAGCACAGCCCAAGAGACCCAGTACTTC.

This chain connects TRBV5-1 to TRBJ2-1; 12 nucleotides agree with TRBD1. The CDR3 length is 15 residues. The trim removed 4 bases at V and 13 bases at J, leaving 12 bases unmatched. Germline loops: CDR1 SGHRS, CDR2 YFSETQ. CDR3 sequence: CASSQGQGALFGQFF. CDR3 sequence (DNA): TGCGCCAGCAGCCAGGGACAGGGGGCCCTATTCGGCCAGTTCTTC.

The chain has TRBV11-2 and TRBJ1-3, with 7 bases lining up with TRBD1. The CDR3 totals 16 residues. The V gene's germline CDR1 is SGHAT and CDR2 FQNNGV. The ends lost 5 bases at V and 0 bases at J; junction bases unmatched: 7. The CDR3 protein is CASSGGQLNSGNTIYF. For the CDR3, the DNA is TGTGCCAGCAGCGGGGGACAGTTAAACTCTGGAAACACCATATATTTT.

The J gene is TRBJ2-7, the V gene TRBV5-1; 10 positions agree with TRBD1. Germline V gene data show CDR1 as SGHRS and CDR2 as YFSETQ. Germline trimming cut 4 bases from V and 5 bases from J; bases unmatched to any gene: 12. The CDR3 sequence is 16 residues long. CDR3: CASSTGDRGIIHEQYF. The CDR3 region has the DNA TGCGCCAGCAGCACTGGGGACAGGGGAATAATCCACGAGCAGTACTTC.

The chain carries TRBV28 and TRBJ1-1; 9 bases map to TRBD1. There are 14 residues in the CDR3. Germline CDR1 is MDHEN and CDR2 is SYDVKM. The V gene end was trimmed by 5 bases and the J gene end by 5 bases; junction bases not matched to a gene: 6. CDR3: CASSTGGIFTEAFF. The CDR3 DNA follows: TGTGCCAGCAGTACAGGGGGCATCTTTACTGAAGCTTTCTTT.

V gene TRBV6-5 combines with J gene TRBJ2-2; TRBD1 agrees at 8 bases. There are 15 residues in the CDR3. Germline lookup yields CDR1 MNHEY and CDR2 SVGAGI. V lost 8 bases and J lost 2; bases outside the gene matches: 7. Here the CDR3 DNA reads TGTGCCAGCCGTATGGGACAGGTTAACACCGGGGAGCTGTTTTTT. This sequence encodes CASRMGQVNTGELFF.

The chain links TRBV2 to TRBJ1-6; a weak D match, TRBD1 (6 bases). This CDR3 spans 16 amino acids. Deletions cut 1 base from V and 5 bases from J, with 12 bases between. CDR1 and CDR2 (germline): SNHLY, FYNNEI. CDR3: CASSEVGTRNNSPLHF. The CDR3 DNA sequence: TGTGCCAGCAGTGAAGTTGGGACAAGAAATAATTCACCCCTCCACTTT.

The chain is built from TRBV19 and TRBJ1-5; maybe TRBD1 (6 bases). Germline V lookup: CDR1 LNHDA, CDR2 SQIVND (reference sequence). With 3 bases removed from V and 4 bases from J, the gap between germline ends came to 13 bases. The CDR3 consists of 15 residues. The CDR3 region is CASSIGRGRNQPQHF. The CDR3 DNA sequence: TGTGCCAGTAGTATCGGCAGGGGACGGAATCAGCCCCAGCATTTT.

This chain connects TRBV18 to TRBJ1-1; maybe TRBD1 (5 bases). With 6 bases removed from V and 1 base from J, the gap between germline ends came to 9 bases. The CDR3 loop spans 13 amino acids. The germline gives CDR1 KGHSH, CDR2 LQKENI. The CDR3 DNA is TGTGCCAGCTCTCTTGGACAGAACACTGAAGCTTTCTTT. This encodes CASSLGQNTEAFF.

CDR3 bases: TGTGCCAGCAGCCAGAGACAGGGGAGCGGCACTGAAGCTTTCTTT. It codes for CASSQRQGSGTEAFF. The chain combines TRBV4-2 with TRBJ1-1; the match to TRBD1 covers 8 bases. Trimming removed 3 bases from V and 4 bases from J; junction bases left unmatched: 7. Germline V gene lookup returns CDR1 LGHNA and CDR2 YNFKEQ. CDR3 size: 15 residues.

This rearrangement joins TRBV6-5 to TRBJ2-5; TRBD1 matches at 10 bases. The germline V gene encodes CDR1 MNHEY and CDR2 SVGAGI. This CDR3 has 15 residues. With V trimmed by 8 bases and J by 3 bases, 9 bases remained unmatched. The CDR3 nucleotides are TGTGCCAGCCCCCCGAAGGACAGGGGGGAAGAGACCCAGTACTTC. Translated, it gives CASPPKDRGEETQYF.

The chain uses TRBV19 and TRBJ2-3; TRBD2 matches 12 bases. J was trimmed by 2 bases and V by 0 bases; bases with no gene match: 3. The CDR3 has 17 residues. The germline V gene has CDR1 LNHDA and CDR2 SQIVND (reference sequence). The CDR3 DNA sequence: TGTGCCAGTAGTATAGAACGGACTAGCGGGAACACAGATACGCAGTATTTT. As protein: CASSIERTSGNTDTQYF.

This clone was counted between two and nine times. V is TRBV6-2 or TRBV6-3 and J is TRBJ1-5; D ambiguous. Per germline, CDR1 MNHEY and CDR2 SVGEGT. The CDR3 spans 14 residues. The V and J ends lost 5 bases and 5 bases respectively, with 13 bases between them. The CDR3 region has the DNA TGTGCCAGCAGTCCCTATCGCTCCGATCAGCCCCAGCATTTT. Residues: CASSPYRSDQPQHF.

This clone was observed a few times. The gene calls are TRBV11-3 and TRBJ1-1, with D unresolved. V lost 4 bases, J lost 7 bases, and 10 bases lay in between. The CDR3 contains 12 residues. Germline lookup yields CDR1 SGHNT and CDR2 YENEEA. CDR3 protein: CASSYRTIEAFF. Written as DNA, the CDR3 is TGTGCCAGCAGCTATCGTACAATTGAAGCTTTCTTT.

The CDR3 loop reads CARKIYLRQFTDTQYF. Written as DNA, the CDR3 is TGTGCCAGAAAAATCTACCTCCGACAGTTCACAGATACGCAGTATTTT. The rearrangement joins TRBV5-3 to TRBJ2-3, with a possible D match to TRBD1 (5 bases). TRBV5-3 is annotated as an ORF whose role is uncertain. Trimming shortened V by 6 bases and J by 2 bases, and 19 bases separated the two germline ends. This CDR3 spans 16 amino acids.

The chain recombines TRBV6-1 with TRBJ2-7, with 7 nucleotides matching TRBD1. This CDR3 spans 17 amino acids. The J segment lost 3 bases and the V segment lost 4 bases, leaving 15 bases of the junction unmatched. Germline V gene data show CDR1 as MNHNS and CDR2 as SASEGT. This CDR3 reads CASSGAPGTENYYEQYF. CDR3 in DNA: TGTGCCAGCAGTGGAGCTCCCGGGACAGAAAACTACTACGAGCAGTACTTC.

This chain uses TRBV7-2 with TRBJ2-5, with 7 bases fitting TRBD2. Germline CDR1 and CDR2: SGHTA and FQGNSA. The CDR3 has 14 residues. V dropped 2 bases and J dropped 2; count of bases not matched to a gene: 2. The DNA of the CDR3 is TGTGCCAGCAGCTTATCAGCGGGGCAAGAGACCCAGTACTTC. Translated, it gives CASSLSAGQETQYF.

The CDR3 loop is CASSSSAGEGMETQYF. The CDR3 DNA reads TGTGCCAGCAGCTCATCAGCGGGGGAAGGGATGGAGACCCAGTACTTC. The chain combines TRBV7-8 with TRBJ2-5, with 8 positions matching TRBD2. The CDR3 has 16 amino acids. Germline CDR1 reads SGHVS; CDR2 reads FQNEAQ. The V gene end was trimmed by 4 bases and the J gene end by 5 bases; junction bases not matched to a gene: 12.

V gene TRBV4-1 combines with J gene TRBJ1-2, with 7 bases matching TRBD1. The germline V gene has CDR1 MGHRA and CDR2 YSYEKL. With V trimmed by 0 bases and J by 3 bases, 25 bases remained unmatched. This CDR3 spans 22 amino acids. The DNA of the CDR3 is TGCGCCAGCAGCCAAGACACCTGGTACCTAAAAAACCGGGACAGAGAGCACTATGGCTACACCTTC. Its translation: CASSQDTWYLKNRDREHYGYTF.

In its sample, this clone was seen a few times. The CDR3, as DNA: TGTGCCAGCAGTCAAACGGGTCGCAATCAGCCCCAGCATTTT. Amino acids: CASSQTGRNQPQHF. J is TRBJ1-5 and V is TRBV7-9, with unresolved D. Germline CDR1 and CDR2: SEHNR and FQNEAQ (reference sequence). The CDR3 spans 14 residues. Trimming cost V 6 bases and J 2 bases, with 11 bases left between them.

The chain uses TRBV24-1 and TRBJ2-7; perhaps TRBD1 as D (5 bases). The CDR3 totals 13 residues. Germline loops: CDR1 KGHDR, CDR2 SFDVKD. The V end lost 0 bases, the J end lost 10 bases, and 12 bases lay between the germline ends. The CDR3 loop is CATSDLKGSYQYF. CDR3 bases: TGTGCCACCAGTGATTTGAAGGGGTCTTACCAGTACTTC.

A single count supports this clone. This specimen includes other DNA sequences encoding the same CDR3. V is TRBV29-1 and J is TRBJ2-7; TRBD1 matches 12 bases. Germline V CDR1 and CDR2: SQVTM, ANQGSEA. The CDR3 has 12 residues. V lost 7 bases to trimming and J lost 4 bases; unmatched junction nucleotides: 2. The CDR3 sequence is CSAGQGAYEQYF. The CDR3 DNA reads as TGCAGCGCGGGACAGGGGGCTTACGAGCAGTACTTC.

Notes on this clone: The sample contains more than one DNA sequence encoding this CDR3. The CDR3 DNA sequence: TGTGCCAGCAGCCTAACTCGGAACACTGAAGCTTTCTTT. Amino acids: CASSLTRNTEAFF. V and J are TRBV7-2 and TRBJ1-1; the D is unclear. CDR3 length equals 13 residues. V shed 5 bases and J shed 1 base, with 8 bases lying between them. Per the germline V gene, CDR1 is SGHTA and CDR2 is FQGNSA.

The V call is TRBV7-2, the J call TRBJ1-2; D is unresolved. This CDR3 spans 15 amino acids. Per germline, CDR1 SGHTA and CDR2 FQGNSA. The V end lost 5 bases, the J end lost 4 bases, and 17 bases lay between the germline ends. The CDR3 spells CASSPSSGEAYGYTF. The CDR3 DNA sequence: TGTGCCAGCAGCCCGAGTAGCGGGGAGGCCTATGGCTACACCTTC.